This T cell receptor (beta chain) stems from a study of blood T cells in healthy people across ages. The CDR3 is 16 amino acids. V shed 1 base and J 5 bases; nucleotides not matched to a gene: 7. In germline, CDR1 is SEHNR, CDR2 FQNEAQ (reference sequence). The authors ran a second PCR of about 6 to 12 cycles using a sample-barcoded 5' primer and a J-beta primer mix. MiXCR was run by TCRdb on the 5' RACE reads, yielding one entry per CDR3 protein. The sample carries over 500,000 distinct CDR3 sequences, roughly a quarter recorded once. The same sample was also used in a study of T cells of mothers and their children.

The sample taken for sequencing was blood. This clonotype was obtained from a boy younger than 10 in good health. J is TRBJ2-1 and V is TRBV7-9; 8 positions agree with TRBD2. CDR3 coding DNA: TGTGCCAGCAGCTTAGTAGGACTAGCAGCTAACAATGAGCAGTTCTTC. As protein: CASSLVGLAANNEQFF.